This T cell receptor (beta chain) was found in a study of PD-L1 blockade in urothelial cancer. Study at large: T cell content in blood samples showed a median of approximately 150,000.

Germline V gives CDR1 MNHNS, CDR2 SASEGT. The CDR3 runs to 15 residues. The V gene end was trimmed by 4 bases and the J gene end by 3 bases; junction bases not matched to a gene: 9. Time point here: pretreatment peripheral blood. The data were produced by immunoSEQ multiplex PCR, yet TCRdb's version contains in-frame clones alone and is incomplete. This sample carries about 81,000 clones, about 89% of them seen once, and the ten largest clones take 0.97%. The sequence was collected from an elderly woman with urothelial cancer. The rearrangement uses TRBV6-1 and TRBJ2-7; 7 positions match TRBD2. The material was PBMCs, obtained around atezolizumab (anti-PD-L1) treatment. In nucleotides, the CDR3 is TGTGCCAGCAGTGCCGCGGGAGTAGGGGACTACGAGCAGTACTTC. This gives the protein CASSAAGVGDYEQYF.